Below are 22 T cell receptor beta chains sequenced from a single sample in a study of blood T cell repertoires in COVID-19. Using immunoSEQ multiplex PCR, the repertoire was profiled, and TCRdb retains in-frame clones only, with some absent. The table includes 99,000 or so clones, over 65% detected once. The sequencing input was peripheral blood. Receptors were obtained from a man aged 55 to 69 with acute or convalescent COVID-19.

V and J are TRBV10-3 and TRBJ1-2, with a weak D call TRBD1 (6 bases). CDR1 ENHRY and CDR2 SYGVKD come from the germline V gene. CDR3 length: 15 amino acids. Between the trimmed V and J ends, which lost 6 bases and 8 bases, there was a span of 22 bases. The CDR3 sequence is CAISETTQGSVGYTF. The CDR3 bases are TGTGCCATCAGCGAAACGACACAGGGATCTGTAGGCTACACCTTC.

The chain uses TRBV3-1 (or the pseudogene TRBV3-2) and TRBJ2-1; a possible D gene is TRBD2 (5 bases). V was shortened by 3 bases and J by 9 bases, with 12 bases between the two germline ends. The CDR3 covers 13 residues. CDR1 is LGHDT, CDR2 YNNKEL, per germline (reference sequence). DNA for the CDR3: TGTGCCAGCAGCCAGGAAACTAGAGGTGAGCAGTTCTTC. It specifies CASSQETRGEQFF.

The CDR3 loop is CASSAGLAGGHGEQFF. CDR3 nucleotide sequence: TGTGCCAGCAGTGCGGGACTAGCGGGAGGGCACGGGGAGCAGTTCTTC. J is TRBJ2-1 and V is TRBV6-1, with 16 nucleotides matching TRBD2. The CDR3 length is 16 residues. Germline V CDR1 and CDR2: MNHNS, SASEGT. J was trimmed by 10 bases and V by 4 bases; bases with no gene match: 7.

The rearrangement joins TRBV7-2 to TRBJ2-7; D possibly corresponds to TRBD2 (6 bases). The germline gives CDR1 SGHTA, CDR2 FQGNSA. The CDR3 covers 12 residues. The V end lost 1 base, the J end lost 10 bases, and 11 bases lay between the germline ends. CDR3 nucleotide sequence: TGTGCCAGCAGCTTAGAAGCGGGTCCACAGTACGTC. Translating it yields CASSLEAGPQYV.

This rearrangement joins TRBV11-3 to TRBJ2-7; 9 bases agree with TRBD1. Trimming cost V 4 bases and J 3 bases; bases outside gene matches: 10. This CDR3 comprises 16 residues. The germline gives CDR1 SGHNT, CDR2 YENEEA. The CDR3 DNA reads TGTGCCAGCAGCTCCCACAGGGGGCGAAGTTTCTACGAGCAGTACTTC. Its protein is CASSSHRGRSFYEQYF.

This clone was picked up a small number of times. The J gene is TRBJ2-1, the V gene TRBV11-3; D not certain. Per germline, CDR1 SGHNT and CDR2 YENEEA. CDR3 size: 14 residues. Trimming removed 3 bases at V and 4 bases at J, with 10 bases between. The CDR3 DNA reads TGTGCCAGCAGCTTGCCTACAGTATACAATGAGCAGTTCTTC. Its translation: CASSLPTVYNEQFF.

The chain couples TRBV28 to TRBJ2-5; TRBD1 agrees at 7 bases. J lost 1 base, V lost 5 bases, and 4 bases had no gene match. This CDR3 is built from 14 residues. Germline CDR1 is MDHEN and CDR2 is SYDVKM. DNA for the CDR3: TGTGCCAGCAGTAACCGGGACAGCCAAGAGACCCAGTACTTC. Its translation is CASSNRDSQETQYF.

The DNA of the CDR3 is TGTGCCAGCAGTCCCGGACTAGCGGGAGAAGTGGCTACCCCCGAGCAGTACTTC. This encodes CASSPGLAGEVATPEQYF. V is TRBV6-6 and J is TRBJ2-7; 13 bases align to TRBD2. The germline gives CDR1 MNHNY, CDR2 SVGAGI (reference sequence). V shed 5 bases and J 6 bases; nucleotides not matched to a gene: 16. There are 18 residues in the CDR3.

The DNA of the CDR3 is TGTGCCACCAGCAGAGGCCTAGCGGGAGGGCCATACGAGCAGTACTTC. It encodes CATSRGLAGGPYEQYF. The chain recombines TRBV15 with TRBJ2-7; TRBD2 matches at 12 bases. The length of the CDR3 is 16 residues. V was clipped by 1 base and J by 4 bases; unmatched bases: 5. CDR1 is LNHNV and CDR2 is YYDKDF in the germline V gene (reference sequence).

The chain joins TRBV7-3 to TRBJ1-6; TRBD1 matches at 7 bases. Germline CDR1 SGHTA, CDR2 FQGTGA. The J segment lost 7 bases and the V segment lost 1 base, leaving 7 bases of the junction unmatched. The CDR3 runs to 16 residues. CDR3 region: CASSLKGANRNSPLHF. CDR3 nucleotide sequence: TGTGCCAGCAGCTTAAAGGGGGCGAACCGAAATTCACCCCTCCACTTT. The full variable domain, its missing parts supplied by reference TRBV7-3 and TRBJ1-6, is GAGVSQTPSNKVTEKGKYVELRCDPISGHTALYWYRQSLGQGPEFLIYFQGTGAADDSGLPNDRFFAVRPEGSVSTLKIQRTERGDSAVYLCASSLKGANRNSPLHFGNGTRLTVT.

The chain recombines TRBV18 with TRBJ2-3; 9 nucleotides align to TRBD1. J gave up 4 bases and V 2 bases, and 16 bases lay outside the gene matches. The CDR3 is made up of 19 amino acids. From germline, CDR1 is KGHSH and CDR2 LQKENI. Here the CDR3 reads CASSPVMTGTGHYPDTQYF. The CDR3, as DNA: TGTGCCAGCTCACCAGTTATGACCGGGACAGGGCATTACCCAGATACGCAGTATTTT.

The chain is built from TRBV2 and TRBJ2-7; possibly TRBD2 for D (6 bases). In germline, CDR1 is SNHLY, CDR2 FYNNEI. The germline V and J ends were trimmed by 8 bases and 6 bases, with 14 bases remaining between them. The CDR3 contains 12 residues. The CDR3 spells CASGGWDSEQYV. The CDR3, as DNA: TGTGCCAGCGGGGGGTGGGATAGCGAGCAGTACGTC.

CDR3 sequence: CASRSTGSSYEQYF. CDR3 bases: TGTGCCAGCAGGTCCACAGGGAGCTCCTACGAGCAGTACTTC. The chain recombines TRBV2 with TRBJ2-7; a weak D match, TRBD1 (6 bases). The CDR3 spans 14 residues. The V and J ends lost 6 bases and 0 bases respectively, with 12 bases between them. The germline V gene encodes CDR1 SNHLY and CDR2 FYNNEI.

This chain links TRBV11-3 with TRBJ1-1, with 8 bases identical to TRBD1. V was pared by 8 bases and J by 1 base, with 3 bases of the junction left unmatched. Looked up from germline, CDR1 is SGHNT and CDR2 is YENEEA. The CDR3 is 13 residues long. The CDR3 region has the DNA TGTGCCAGCCTGCAGGGGGCGAACACTGAAGCTTTCTTT. Translating it yields CASLQGANTEAFF.

The rearrangement links TRBV27 to TRBJ2-1, with 8 bases matching TRBD2. V dropped 7 bases and J dropped 6; count of bases not matched to a gene: 8. Germline assignment: CDR1 MNHEY and CDR2 SMNVEV (reference sequence). This CDR3 spans 14 amino acids. As DNA, the CDR3 is TGTGCCAGCACCCAAGCGGGAGCCCGCAATGAGCAGTTCTTC. As protein: CASTQAGARNEQFF.

This chain links TRBV5-1 with TRBJ1-5, with D uncertain. The V gene's germline CDR1 is SGHRS and CDR2 YFSETQ. V lost 0 bases and J 4 bases, leaving 8 bases between the germline ends. The CDR3 runs 14 residues. CDR3 in DNA: TGCGCCAGCAGCTTGGACTCGGGGAATCAGCCCCAGCATTTT. It translates to CASSLDSGNQPQHF.

The rearrangement joins TRBV9 to TRBJ1-4; tentative D call: TRBD1 (5 bases). This CDR3 is 15 amino acids long. Germline V lookup: CDR1 SGDLS, CDR2 YYNGEE. Trimming took off 1 base at V and 1 base at J, with 8 bases between the two ends. The CDR3 nucleotides read TGTGCCAGCAGCGTATTGGGGGGAACTAATGAAAAACTGTTTTTT. It codes for CASSVLGGTNEKLFF.

Of note for this clone: At one boundary the junction diverges from the germline segment, which might be a read error. V usage is TRBV12-3 or TRBV12-4 and J usage is TRBJ1-3; D not resolved. This CDR3 contains 12 residues. This CDR3 reads CASSPVGGSADF. The CDR3 DNA follows: TGTGCCAGCAGTCCGGTGGGTGGGTCTGCGGATTTT.

The chain recombines TRBV5-4 with TRBJ1-6; a weak D match, TRBD1 (5 bases). The CDR3 runs 14 residues. Germline V CDR1 and CDR2: SGHNT, YYREEE (reference sequence). Trimming left V 4 bases short and J 6 bases short, with 11 bases between. The chain's CDR3 is CASSPDISNSPLHF. CDR3 in DNA: TGTGCCAGCAGCCCGGACATCAGTAATTCACCCCTCCACTTT.

The V call is TRBV27, the J call TRBJ2-6; TRBD2 might be the D (5 bases). This CDR3 has 12 amino acids. Trimming removed 7 bases at V and 12 bases at J, with 13 bases between. Germline V gives CDR1 MNHEY, CDR2 SMNVEV (reference sequence). The CDR3 nucleotides are TGTGCCAGCACCTCTGGTCGGGGCGTCCTGACTTTC. Residues: CASTSGRGVLTF.

The chain carries TRBV10-1 and TRBJ1-5; no definite D call. The CDR3 covers 14 residues. Germline V gene sequence: CDR1 WNHNN, CDR2 SYGVQD (reference sequence). V was pared by 0 bases and J by 6 bases, with 9 bases between. The CDR3 nucleotides are TGCGCCAGCAGTGAGTCGATCGCGGGTCAGCCCCAGCATTTT. It translates to CASSESIAGQPQHF.

The chain links TRBV30 to TRBJ1-2, with 7 bases lining up with TRBD1. Looked up from germline, CDR1 is GTSNPN and CDR2 is SVGIG (reference sequence). V was clipped by 1 base and J by 6 bases; unmatched bases: 11. CDR3 length equals 15 residues. CDR3 loop: CAWSGPQTGTDGYTF. CDR3 bases: TGTGCCTGGAGTGGCCCCCAGACAGGGACCGATGGCTACACCTTC.